These 20 T cell receptor beta chains originate from one sample sequenced in a study of blood T cell repertoires in COVID-19. TCRdb's copy holds only in-frame clones and misses some; the assay was immunoSEQ multiplex PCR. Of roughly 700,000 clones in the sample, approximately 90% were seen once. The sequenced sample was peripheral blood. These receptors were obtained from a woman aged 18-29 years with acute or convalescent COVID-19.

This rearrangement joins TRBV5-1 to TRBJ2-7; the match to TRBD2 covers 8 bases. J was trimmed by 6 bases and V by 4 bases; bases with no gene match: 12. CDR1 is SGHRS and CDR2 is YFSETQ in the germline V gene. The CDR3 loop spans 15 amino acids. The CDR3 DNA sequence: TGCGCCAGCAGCAGTCGTCCGGGGGGGCCCGTCGAGCAGTACTTC. This translates into CASSSRPGGPVEQYF.

The V and J genes are TRBV11-2 and TRBJ1-2; TRBD1 matches 9 bases. The V segment lost 6 bases and the J segment 3 bases; nucleotides outside the gene matches: 5. This CDR3 has 14 residues. Germline loops: CDR1 SGHAT, CDR2 FQNNGV. CDR3 residues: CASRLTGGHYGYTF. CDR3 coding DNA: TGTGCCAGCAGACTGACAGGGGGTCACTATGGCTACACCTTC.

V and J are TRBV10-3 and TRBJ1-3; 8 bases align to TRBD1. This CDR3 has 14 amino acids. Germline V gives CDR1 ENHRY, CDR2 SYGVKD. V dropped 6 bases and J dropped 4; count of bases not matched to a gene: 5. CDR3 region: CAIRGQGAGNTIYF. Written as DNA, the CDR3 is TGTGCCATCAGAGGACAGGGAGCCGGAAACACCATATATTTT.

This sequence joins TRBV28 and TRBJ1-5; D not resolved. CDR1 and CDR2 from the germline V gene are MDHEN and SYDVKM. The CDR3 has 15 residues. Trimming cost V 7 bases and J 2 bases, with 15 bases left between them. The CDR3 DNA follows: TGTGCCAGCATCCCCTGGAGGAAGCGCAATCAGCCCCAGCATTTT. Translation gives CASIPWRKRNQPQHF.

The chain recombines TRBV4-2 with TRBJ1-2; a weak D match, TRBD1 (6 bases). The V and J ends lost 3 bases and 6 bases respectively, with 17 bases between them. CDR3 length: 15 amino acids. CDR1 and CDR2 from the germline V gene are LGHNA and YNFKEQ. The CDR3 region is CASSQHYREMDGYTF. The CDR3 nucleotides read TGTGCCAGCAGCCAGCATTACAGGGAAATGGATGGCTACACCTTC.

The chain combines TRBV6-5 with TRBJ2-2, with TRBD2 matching 8 bases. Trimming took 4 bases from V and 2 from J; bases not matched to a gene: 3. The CDR3 totals 15 residues. Germline V gene lookup returns CDR1 MNHEY and CDR2 SVGAGI. The CDR3 region has the DNA TGTGCCAGCAGTTCACTAGCGGCCAACACCGGGGAGCTGTTTTTT. Amino acids: CASSSLAANTGELFF.

The chain combines TRBV30 with TRBJ1-2, with 9 bases that match TRBD1. The V and J ends lost 3 bases and 7 bases, in that order; junction bases with no gene match: 6. CDR3 length: 13 residues. Germline CDR1 is GTSNPN and CDR2 is SVGIG (reference sequence). This CDR3 reads CAWSPGTGSGYTF. CDR3 nucleotide sequence: TGTGCCTGGAGCCCCGGGACAGGGTCTGGCTACACCTTC.

V usage is TRBV6-5 and J usage is TRBJ1-1, with 7 bases lining up with TRBD1. The CDR3 is 14 amino acids. Germline trimming cut 6 bases from V and 1 base from J; bases unmatched to any gene: 5. CDR1 and CDR2 (germline): MNHEY, SVGAGI. The CDR3 coding sequence is TGTGCCAGCAGGAAGGGGGCGACGAACACTGAAGCTTTCTTT. Its protein is CASRKGATNTEAFF.

The chain carries TRBV5-5 and TRBJ1-2, with 8 bases identical to TRBD1. Germline CDR1 reads SGHKS; CDR2 reads YYEKEE (reference sequence). This CDR3 region has 14 residues. The J segment lost 7 bases and the V segment lost 4 bases, leaving 9 bases of the junction unmatched. The chain's CDR3 is CASSAQDRASGYTF. The DNA for the CDR3 is TGTGCCAGCAGCGCCCAGGACAGGGCGAGTGGCTACACCTTC. Using reference TRBV5-5 and TRBJ1-2 for the parts outside the CDR3, the full variable domain is DAGVTQSPTHLIKTRGQQVTLRCSPISGHKSVSWYQQVLGQGPQFIFQYYEKEERGRGNFPDRFSARQFPNYSSELNVNALLLGDSALYLCASSAQDRASGYTFGSGTRLTVV.

The CDR3 DNA sequence: TGTGCCTGGAGTCTCGACGGGGGTCCTAACTATGGCTACACCTTC. Encoded protein: CAWSLDGGPNYGYTF. The rearrangement links TRBV30 to TRBJ1-2; the D gene is possibly TRBD1 (5 bases). The V end lost 2 bases, the J end lost 0 bases, and 13 bases lay between the germline ends. CDR3 size: 15 residues. Germline CDR1 reads GTSNPN; CDR2 reads SVGIG (reference sequence).

This clone appeared a single time. The V gene is TRBV7-2, the J gene TRBJ2-7; 8 nucleotides line up with TRBD1. V lost 5 bases, J lost 7 bases, and 10 bases stayed unmatched. Germline loops: CDR1 SGHTA, CDR2 FQGNSA. The CDR3 is made up of 14 amino acids. The CDR3 coding sequence is TGTGCCAGCAGCCTCCGGGACAGGATTAGGGAGCAGTACTTC. Translation gives CASSLRDRIREQYF.

The chain is built from TRBV11-2 and TRBJ2-3; D possibly corresponds to TRBD2 (6 bases). The CDR3 runs to 15 residues. Trimming stripped 7 bases from V and 2 bases from J, with 16 bases between. CDR1 is SGHAT and CDR2 is FQNNGV in the germline V gene. CDR3 protein: CASILRDLYTDTQYF. The CDR3 DNA is TGTGCCAGCATCCTCCGGGACTTATACACAGATACGCAGTATTTT.

Comment on this clone: This same CDR3 is encoded by further DNA sequences in the sample. V is TRBV12-3 or TRBV12-4 and J is TRBJ1-2, with 7 bases that match TRBD1. This CDR3 is built from 13 residues. Trimming cost V 2 bases and J 5 bases; bases outside gene matches: 2. In nucleotides, the CDR3 is TGTGCCAGCAGTTTAAGACAGGGTTATGGCTACACCTTC. Its translation: CASSLRQGYGYTF.

The V call is TRBV4-2, the J call TRBJ1-2; weak D call: TRBD1 (5 bases). CDR1 LGHNA and CDR2 YNFKEQ come from the germline V gene. This CDR3 is built from 16 residues. Trimming shortened V by 0 bases and J by 2 bases, and 13 bases separated the two germline ends. CDR3: CASSQDGRAVNYGYTF. The CDR3 bases are TGTGCCAGCAGCCAAGATGGCAGGGCCGTCAACTATGGCTACACCTTC.

The rearrangement joins TRBV7-2 to TRBJ2-1, with TRBD2 identical over 8 bases. J was trimmed by 2 bases and V by 3 bases; bases with no gene match: 3. CDR1 is SGHTA, CDR2 FQGNSA, per germline. The CDR3 totals 15 residues. This CDR3 is CASSFSGAAYNEQFF. The CDR3 DNA is TGTGCCAGCAGCTTTAGCGGGGCCGCCTACAATGAGCAGTTCTTC.

This sequence joins TRBV5-1 and TRBJ2-7; D is unresolved. The CDR3 has 14 amino acids. Germline lookup yields CDR1 SGHRS and CDR2 YFSETQ. V was cut by 4 bases and J by 2 bases, with 13 bases left in between. CDR3: CASSGGGSTYEQYF. In DNA, the CDR3 is TGCGCCAGCAGCGGTGGCGGATCCACCTACGAGCAGTACTTC.

The V call is TRBV30, the J call TRBJ1-3; 7 bases align to TRBD1. This CDR3 contains 14 residues. V shed 5 bases, J shed 4 bases, and the junction held 8 bases outside the gene matches. In germline, CDR1 is GTSNPN, CDR2 SVGIG (reference sequence). CDR3 nucleotides: TGTGCCTGGTTTAACAGGGGTTCAGGAAACACCATATATTTT. It encodes CAWFNRGSGNTIYF.

This chain joins TRBV12-3 or TRBV12-4 and TRBJ1-2; no firm D call. V shed 6 bases and J shed 8 bases, with 16 bases lying between them. This CDR3 spans 13 amino acids. For the CDR3, the DNA is TGTGCCAGCAGCCGCAACAGTTTTCACGGCTACACCTTC. Amino acids: CASSRNSFHGYTF.

The gene calls are TRBV6-2 or TRBV6-3 and TRBJ1-1; the D is unclear. Germline V gene sequence: CDR1 MNHEY, CDR2 SVGEGT. Trimming stripped 4 bases from V and 0 bases from J, with 24 bases between. The CDR3 runs to 19 residues. The CDR3 nucleotides read TGTGCCAGCAGTTCGGAATTTGGGTTCGCGGGTAAGGTGAACACTGAAGCTTTCTTT. It yields the protein CASSSEFGFAGKVNTEAFF.

The V and J genes are TRBV4-1 and TRBJ2-5; 8 positions agree with TRBD1. Germline values: CDR1 MGHRA, CDR2 YSYEKL. CDR3 length equals 14 residues. V was pared by 0 bases and J by 5 bases, with 2 bases of the junction left unmatched. The CDR3, as DNA: TGCGCCAGCAGCCAAGATTCAGGGGGCGAGACCCAGTACTTC. Its translation is CASSQDSGGETQYF.